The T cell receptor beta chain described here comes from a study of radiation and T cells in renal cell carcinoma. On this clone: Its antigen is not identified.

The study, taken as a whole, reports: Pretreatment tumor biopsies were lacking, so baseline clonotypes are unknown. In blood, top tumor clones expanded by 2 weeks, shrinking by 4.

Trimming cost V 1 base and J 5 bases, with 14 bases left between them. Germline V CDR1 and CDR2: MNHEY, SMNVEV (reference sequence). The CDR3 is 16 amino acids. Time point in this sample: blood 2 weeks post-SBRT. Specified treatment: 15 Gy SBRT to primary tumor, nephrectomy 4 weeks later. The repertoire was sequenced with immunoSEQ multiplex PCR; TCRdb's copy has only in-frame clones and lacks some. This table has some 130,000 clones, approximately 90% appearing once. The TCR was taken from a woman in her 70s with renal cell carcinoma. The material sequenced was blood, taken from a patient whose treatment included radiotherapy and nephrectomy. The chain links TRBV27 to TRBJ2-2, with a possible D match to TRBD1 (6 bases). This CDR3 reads CASSLWLGARTGELFF. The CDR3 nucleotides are TGTGCCAGCAGTTTATGGCTGGGGGCGCGGACCGGGGAGCTGTTTTTT.